This T cell receptor beta chain was sequenced during a study of low-dose radiotherapy and immunotherapy resistance in tumors. cDNA synthesis used a TRAV/TRBV-specific primer set for both chains. TCRs underwent roughly 19 PCR cycles of amplification with a constant-region primer and V-primer adapter. In vitro transcription served to amplify the isolated mRNA. TCRdb re-analysed the reads in MiXCR, keeping a single row per CDR3 protein. Among 55,000 to 80,000 distinct CDR3 sequences listed, more than 25% were seen once. The sample's time point: before trial treatment. This clonotype was recorded many times. Germline loops: CDR1 LNHDA, CDR2 SQIVND (reference sequence). This CDR3 contains 15 residues. The V gene end was trimmed by 1 base and the J gene end by 4 bases; junction bases not matched to a gene: 2.

This receptor was identified in a male donor with rectosigmoid adenocarcinoma. The sample consisted of PBMCs, taken before treatment. This sequence joins TRBV19 and TRBJ2-3; 10 positions match TRBD1. The CDR3 sequence is CASSIGQGAADTQYF. Here the CDR3 DNA reads TGTGCCAGTAGTATAGGACAGGGGGCGGCAGATACGCAGTATTTT.